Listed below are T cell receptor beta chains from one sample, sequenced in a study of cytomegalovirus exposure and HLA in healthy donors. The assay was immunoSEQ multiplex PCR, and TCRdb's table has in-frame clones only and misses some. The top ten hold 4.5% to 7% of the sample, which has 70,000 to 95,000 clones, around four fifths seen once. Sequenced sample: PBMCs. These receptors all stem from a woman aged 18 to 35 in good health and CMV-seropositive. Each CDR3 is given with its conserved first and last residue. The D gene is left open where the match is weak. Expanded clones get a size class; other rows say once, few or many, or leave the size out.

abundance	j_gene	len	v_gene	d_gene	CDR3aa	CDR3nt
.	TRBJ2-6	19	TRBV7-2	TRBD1	CASSLPPGTEVSGANVLTF	TGTGCCAGCAGCTTACCCCCCGGGACAGAGGTCTCTGGGGCCAACGTCCTGACTTTC
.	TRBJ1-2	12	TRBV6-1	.	CAGQQGSYGYTF	TGTGCCGGTCAACAGGGTAGCTATGGCTACACCTTC
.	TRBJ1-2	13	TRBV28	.	CASSFGGNYGYTF	TGTGCCAGCAGTTTCGGGGGGAACTATGGCTACACCTTC
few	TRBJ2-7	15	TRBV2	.	CASSEASSLFTEQYF	TGTGCCAGCAGTGAAGCTAGCTCCCTTTTCACCGAGCAGTACTTC
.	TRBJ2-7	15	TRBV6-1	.	CASSEVQGGGYEQYF	TGTGCCAGCAGTGAAGTACAGGGCGGCGGCTACGAGCAGTACTTC
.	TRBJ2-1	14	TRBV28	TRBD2	CASGPTSGRAAKFF	TGTGCCAGCGGTCCGACTAGCGGGAGGGCCGCGAAGTTCTTC
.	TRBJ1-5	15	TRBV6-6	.	CASRLEQGRGQPQHF	TGTGCCAGCAGGCTAGAACAGGGCCGGGGTCAGCCCCAGCATTTT
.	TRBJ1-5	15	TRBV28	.	CASKFVDYSNQPQHF	TGTGCCAGCAAGTTTGTGGACTATAGCAATCAGCCCCAGCATTTT
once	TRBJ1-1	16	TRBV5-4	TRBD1	CASSLGGRTGLTEAFF	TGTGCCAGCAGCTTGGGTGGCAGGACAGGGCTCACTGAAGCTTTCTTT
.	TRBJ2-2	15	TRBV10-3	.	CAISAGIAGTGELFF	TGTGCCATCAGTGCCGGGATCGCGGGGACCGGGGAGCTGTTTTTT
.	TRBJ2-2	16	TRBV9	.	CASSPRTTIGTGELFF	TGTGCCAGCAGCCCCCGGACTACGATTGGGACTGGGGAGCTGTTTTTT
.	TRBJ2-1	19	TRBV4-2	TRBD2	CASSLTLAGGLSSYNEQFF	TGTGCCAGCAGCCTAACACTAGCGGGGGGTCTAAGCTCCTACAATGAGCAGTTCTTC
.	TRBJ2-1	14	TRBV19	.	CASSSGVSYNEQFF	TGTGCCAGTAGTAGCGGGGTCTCCTACAATGAGCAGTTCTTC
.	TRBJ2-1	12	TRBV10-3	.	CAISDSYNEQFF	TGTGCCATCAGTGACAGTTACAATGAGCAGTTCTTC
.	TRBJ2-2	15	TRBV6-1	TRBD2	CATTTSGEHTGELFF	TGTGCCACCACAACTAGCGGGGAACACACCGGGGAGCTGTTTTTT
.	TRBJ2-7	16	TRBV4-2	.	CASSQDQTGERGEQYF	TGTGCCAGCAGCCAAGACCAGACTGGGGAGCGTGGGGAGCAGTACTTC
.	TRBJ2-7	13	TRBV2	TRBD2	CASRSGVPYEQYF	TGTGCCAGCAGGAGCGGGGTGCCCTACGAGCAGTACTTC
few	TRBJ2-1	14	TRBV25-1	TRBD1	CASHPGQAYNEQFF	TGTGCCAGCCACCCGGGACAGGCCTACAATGAGCAGTTCTTC
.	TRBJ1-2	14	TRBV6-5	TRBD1	CASSYTGQIYGYTF	TGTGCCAGCAGTTACACGGGACAGATATATGGCTACACCTTC
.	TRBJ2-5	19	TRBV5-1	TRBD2	CASSLSGTSGGGSQETQYF	TGCGCCAGCAGCTTATCCGGGACTAGCGGGGGAGGCTCCCAAGAGACCCAGTACTTC
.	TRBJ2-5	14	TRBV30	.	CAWSRGASVETQYF	TGTGCCTGGAGTCGGGGGGCTTCGGTGGAGACCCAGTACTTC
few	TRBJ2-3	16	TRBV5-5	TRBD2	CASSLLGTTSTDTQYF	TGTGCCAGCAGCTTGCTCGGGACTACTAGCACAGATACGCAGTATTTT